These 27 T cell receptor beta chains were all obtained from the same sample, sequenced in a study of blood T cell repertoires in COVID-19. Only in-frame clones appear in the TCRdb table, and some are missing; sequencing was by immunoSEQ multiplex PCR. In the table there are tens of thousands of clones, around four fifths of which are singletons. The sample was peripheral blood. Source of these receptors: a human donor in a cohort sampled during active COVID-19.

This clone was detected only once. V and J are TRBV21-1 and TRBJ2-2; TRBD2 is the table's D call and was not checked against the DNA. TRBV21-1 is deemed a pseudogene. This CDR3 is 16 amino acids long. CDR3 nucleotides: TGTGCCAGCAGCAAAGAGCCGCGACTAGCGTCCGGGGAGCTGTTTTTT. Protein sequence: CASSKEPRLASGELFF.

The CDR3 protein is CASSIAWDSHYEQYF. The CDR3 region has the DNA TGTGCCAGTAGTATCGCGTGGGACAGCCACTACGAGCAGTACTTC. V gene TRBV19 combines with J gene TRBJ2-7, with 7 bases aligning to TRBD1. After removal of 3 bases from V and 3 bases from J, the junction contained 8 bases not matched to a gene. The CDR3 has 15 amino acids. CDR1 LNHDA and CDR2 SQIVND come from the germline V gene (reference sequence).

The chain has TRBV6-5 and TRBJ1-1, with D possibly being TRBD1 (6 bases). Trimming removed 5 bases from V and 4 bases from J, with 14 bases in between. The CDR3 spans 14 residues. CDR1 and CDR2 (germline): MNHEY, SVGAGI. CDR3 sequence: CASSPEGVATEAFF. In DNA form, the CDR3 reads TGTGCCAGCAGTCCTGAGGGGGTTGCCACTGAAGCTTTCTTT.

This sequence joins TRBV7-9 and TRBJ2-1; 7 bases match TRBD1. Germline values: CDR1 SEHNR, CDR2 FQNEAQ (reference sequence). V lost 5 bases to trimming and J lost 2 bases; unmatched junction nucleotides: 6. This CDR3 is 15 amino acids long. The CDR3 DNA reads TGTGCCAGCAGCGCCCGACAGGGCGCCTACAATGAGCAGTTCTTC. Translated, it gives CASSARQGAYNEQFF.

In its sample, this clone was seen a few times. The chain has TRBV7-8 and TRBJ1-5, with 8 positions matching TRBD1. The CDR3 spans 13 residues. Germline trimming cut 4 bases from V and 5 bases from J; bases unmatched to any gene: 1. Germline CDR1 is SGHVS and CDR2 is FQNEAQ. The chain's CDR3 is CASSSDRDQPQHF. The DNA of the CDR3 is TGTGCCAGCAGCTCGGACAGGGATCAGCCCCAGCATTTT.

This rearrangement joins TRBV11-2 to TRBJ1-4; D not certain. Germline CDR1 is SGHAT and CDR2 is FQNNGV. The CDR3 sequence is 14 residues long. Trimming removed 0 bases from V and 7 bases from J, with 9 bases in between. CDR3: CASSLDWTVEKLFF. The DNA for the CDR3 is TGTGCCAGCAGCTTAGATTGGACTGTTGAAAAACTGTTTTTT.

This chain joins TRBV6-1 and TRBJ2-7, with D possibly TRBD1 on 5 matching bases. The CDR3 spans 13 residues. CDR1 and CDR2 (germline): MNHNS, SASEGT. Trimming pared 2 bases from V and 10 bases from J, leaving 15 bases between. As DNA, the CDR3 is TGTGCCAGCAGTGAATCGGCACCTAGGGGCCAGTACTTC. Protein sequence: CASSESAPRGQYF.

V is TRBV19 and J is TRBJ1-5; tentative D call: TRBD1 (5 bases). This CDR3 spans 13 amino acids. In germline, CDR1 is LNHDA, CDR2 SQIVND (reference sequence). V was cut by 3 bases and J by 5 bases, with 8 bases left in between. CDR3 amino acids: CASSIGGDQPQHF. The CDR3 DNA sequence: TGTGCCAGTAGTATTGGGGGGGATCAGCCCCAGCATTTT.

The chain employs TRBV9 and TRBJ1-3, with D possibly TRBD1 on 6 matching bases. V lost 2 bases to trimming and J lost 0 bases, with 18 bases between them. This CDR3 spans 18 amino acids. Germline CDR1 SGDLS, CDR2 YYNGEE. CDR3 in DNA: TGTGCCAGCAGCGTTACAGGGAACCAACTAAACTCTGGAAACACCATATATTTT. It translates to CASSVTGNQLNSGNTIYF.

The table lists this clone with many counts. This chain connects TRBV12-5 to TRBJ1-1; 7 nucleotides line up with TRBD1. Germline values: CDR1 LGHNT, CDR2 FRNRAP. The CDR3 consists of 15 residues. V was pared by 6 bases and J by 1 base, with 8 bases of the junction left unmatched. CDR3 sequence reads: CASGTDRVRNTEAFF. CDR3 sequence (DNA): TGTGCTAGTGGCACAGACAGGGTCAGGAACACTGAAGCTTTCTTT.

The chain links TRBV4-1 to TRBJ2-2, with 7 positions matching TRBD2. This CDR3 has 16 amino acids. V gave up 3 bases and J gave up 3 bases; unmatched junction bases: 7. Germline CDR1 is MGHRA and CDR2 is YSYEKL. The chain's CDR3 is CASSQQAGRHTGELFF. The CDR3 nucleotides are TGCGCCAGCAGCCAGCAAGCGGGGCGCCACACCGGGGAGCTGTTTTTT.

This clone was detected only once. J is TRBJ2-6 and V is TRBV2; tentatively, D is TRBD1 (5 bases). This CDR3 is built from 15 residues. Germline CDR1 and CDR2: SNHLY and FYNNEI. Trimming removed 0 bases at V and 2 bases at J, with 5 bases between. The CDR3 loop is CASSEARAGANVLTF. CDR3 nucleotide sequence: TGTGCCAGCAGTGAAGCCAGGGCTGGGGCCAACGTCCTGACTTTC.

The chain has TRBV10-3 and TRBJ1-4; D perhaps matches TRBD1 (6 bases). V lost 6 bases, J lost 0 bases, and 8 bases lay in between. This CDR3 is built from 14 residues. Germline values: CDR1 ENHRY, CDR2 SYGVKD. Here the CDR3 DNA reads TGTGCCATCAGCCGGACAGCAACTAATGAAAAACTGTTTTTT. It yields the protein CAISRTATNEKLFF.

V and J are TRBV5-5 and TRBJ1-4; no firm D call. CDR3 length equals 12 residues. V lost 3 bases and J 7 bases, leaving 7 bases between the germline ends. Germline-derived CDR1 and CDR2 are SGHKS and YYEKEE (reference sequence). CDR3 region: CASSSGGEKLFF. The CDR3 nucleotides are TGTGCCAGCAGCTCGGGTGGTGAAAAACTGTTTTTT.

CDR3: CASSYTNKGAGGYTF. Written as DNA, the CDR3 is TGTGCCAGCAGTTATACCAATAAGGGGGCTGGTGGCTACACCTTC. V gene TRBV6-5 combines with J gene TRBJ1-2; 7 nucleotides line up with TRBD1. Germline lookup yields CDR1 MNHEY and CDR2 SVGAGI. V dropped 3 bases and J dropped 7; count of bases not matched to a gene: 11. This CDR3 region has 15 residues.

V gene TRBV6-5 combines with J gene TRBJ1-5, with D hard to call. Germline loops: CDR1 MNHEY, CDR2 SVGAGI. The CDR3 spans 11 residues. Trimming stripped 6 bases from V and 7 bases from J, with 7 bases between. The CDR3 bases are TGTGCCAGCAGCCAGAACCAGCCCCAGCATTTT. Encoded protein: CASSQNQPQHF.

The chain couples TRBV5-6 to TRBJ2-3; TRBD2 agrees at 7 bases. V gave up 6 bases and J gave up 2 bases; unmatched junction bases: 6. The CDR3 runs to 14 residues. In germline, CDR1 is SGHDT, CDR2 YYEEEE. CDR3 loop: CASTDRGVTDTQYF. The CDR3 DNA reads TGTGCCAGCACGGACCGGGGGGTCACAGATACGCAGTATTTT.

The chain couples TRBV7-8 to TRBJ2-7, with TRBD1 matching 8 bases. With 1 base clipped from V and 5 bases from J, the junction kept 4 bases outside the gene matches. The germline CDR1 and CDR2 sequences are SGHVS and FQNEAQ. The CDR3 loop spans 14 amino acids. The CDR3 DNA sequence: TGTGCCAGCAGCTTAGGAGCAGGGGGCGACGAGCAGTACTTC. Translating gives CASSLGAGGDEQYF.

The chain joins TRBV5-4 to TRBJ2-7, with D possibly TRBD2 on 5 matching bases. This CDR3 contains 15 residues. Trimming shortened V by 1 base and J by 0 bases, and 11 bases separated the two germline ends. Germline V CDR1 and CDR2: SGHNT, YYREEE (reference sequence). The CDR3 coding sequence is TGTGCCAGCAGCTTGCAGCTCGCGGGCTCCTACGAGCAGTACTTC. It is translated as CASSLQLAGSYEQYF.

This clone was counted between two and nine times. V gene TRBV9 combines with J gene TRBJ2-1; TRBD1 matches 9 bases. Germline CDR1 reads SGDLS; CDR2 reads YYNGEE. Trimming cost V 0 bases and J 9 bases; bases outside gene matches: 7. The CDR3 contains 15 residues. The DNA for the CDR3 is TGTGCCAGCAGCGTAGTCTCACAGGGGGCGGGTGAGCAGTTCTTC. It translates to CASSVVSQGAGEQFF.

V is TRBV30 and J is TRBJ1-5; D may be TRBD1 (5 bases). There are 15 residues in the CDR3. Trimming pared 7 bases from V and 0 bases from J, leaving 16 bases between. Looked up from germline, CDR1 is GTSNPN and CDR2 is SVGIG (reference sequence). This chain's CDR3 is CAYSLDKISNQPQHF. The CDR3 DNA follows: TGTGCCTACTCGCTGGACAAAATTAGCAATCAGCCCCAGCATTTT. Full variable domain (rest looked up from reference TRBV30 and TRBJ1-5): SQTIHQWPATLVQPVGSPLSLECTVEGTSNPNLYWYRQAAGRGLQLLFYSVGIGQISSEVPQNLSASRPQDRQFILSSKKLLLSDSGFYLCAYSLDKISNQPQHFGDGTRLSIL.

V and J are TRBV3-1 (or the pseudogene TRBV3-2) and TRBJ2-5; TRBD2 agrees at 16 bases. The CDR3 totals 20 residues. The germline CDR1 and CDR2 sequences are LGHDT and YNNKEL (reference sequence). J lost 1 base, V lost 4 bases, and 12 bases had no gene match. DNA for the CDR3: TGTGCCAGCAGCCGGAACAGACCGGGACTAGCGGGAGGGCCCCAAGAGACCCAGTACTTC. Its translation: CASSRNRPGLAGGPQETQYF.

The rearrangement joins TRBV2 to TRBJ1-6, with TRBD1 identical over 8 bases. This CDR3 comprises 16 residues. The germline V gene has CDR1 SNHLY and CDR2 FYNNEI. V shed 0 bases, J shed 9 bases, and the junction held 7 bases outside the gene matches. The CDR3 DNA reads TGTGCCAGCAGTGAAGCCCCGACAGGGGCGGGTTCACCCCTCCACTTT. This encodes CASSEAPTGAGSPLHF.

The chain employs TRBV18 and TRBJ2-7; a possible D gene is TRBD2 (5 bases). V gave up 5 bases and J gave up 0 bases, with 11 bases separating them. Looked up from germline, CDR1 is KGHSH and CDR2 is LQKENI. The CDR3 loop spans 14 amino acids. The CDR3 DNA sequence: TGTGCCAGCTCAACCGGTGGGAGCTCCTACGAGCAGTACTTC. This sequence encodes CASSTGGSSYEQYF.

The chain's CDR3 is CASSQGLEKLFF. CDR3 sequence (DNA): TGTGCCAGCAGCCAAGGGCTGGAAAAACTGTTTTTT. The chain carries TRBV3-1 (or the pseudogene TRBV3-2) and TRBJ1-4, with D unclear. This CDR3 has 12 residues. Germline CDR1 reads LGHDT; CDR2 reads YNNKEL (reference sequence). The V end lost 1 base, the J end lost 8 bases, and 5 bases lay between the germline ends.

The rearrangement joins TRBV2 to TRBJ1-5; TRBD1 matches 7 bases. V trimming: 1 base; J trimming: 4 bases; junction bases outside the gene matches: 10. There are 17 residues in the CDR3. Per the germline V gene, CDR1 is SNHLY and CDR2 is FYNNEI. CDR3 loop: CASSEGRTGSRNQPQHF. In nucleotides, the CDR3 is TGTGCCAGCAGTGAAGGAAGGACAGGTTCACGGAATCAGCCCCAGCATTTT.

V is TRBV5-1 and J is TRBJ2-7, with 10 bases lining up with TRBD1. Looked up from germline, CDR1 is SGHRS and CDR2 is YFSETQ. This CDR3 has 15 amino acids. The junction had 8 bases not matched to a gene; V was cut back by 1 base and J by 7 bases. CDR3 sequence: CASSLSGTGANEQYF. CDR3 DNA: TGCGCCAGCAGCTTGTCCGGGACAGGGGCGAATGAGCAGTACTTC.